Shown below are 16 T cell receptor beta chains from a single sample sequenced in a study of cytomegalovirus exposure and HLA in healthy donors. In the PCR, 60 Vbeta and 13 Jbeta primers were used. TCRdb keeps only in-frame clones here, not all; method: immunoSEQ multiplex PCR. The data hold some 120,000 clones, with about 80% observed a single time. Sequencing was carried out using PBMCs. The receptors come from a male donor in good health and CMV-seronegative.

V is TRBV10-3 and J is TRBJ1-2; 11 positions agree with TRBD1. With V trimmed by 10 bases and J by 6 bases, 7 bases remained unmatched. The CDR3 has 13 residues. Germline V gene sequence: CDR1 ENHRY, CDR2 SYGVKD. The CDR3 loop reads CATWTGGFDGYTF. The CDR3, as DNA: TGTGCCACTTGGACAGGGGGCTTCGATGGCTACACCTTC.

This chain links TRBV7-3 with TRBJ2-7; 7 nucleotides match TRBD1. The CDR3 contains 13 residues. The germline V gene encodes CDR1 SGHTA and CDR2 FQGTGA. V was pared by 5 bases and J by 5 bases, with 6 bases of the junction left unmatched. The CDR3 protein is CASSTRQGNEQYF. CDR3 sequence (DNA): TGTGCCAGCAGCACCCGACAGGGAAACGAGCAGTACTTC.

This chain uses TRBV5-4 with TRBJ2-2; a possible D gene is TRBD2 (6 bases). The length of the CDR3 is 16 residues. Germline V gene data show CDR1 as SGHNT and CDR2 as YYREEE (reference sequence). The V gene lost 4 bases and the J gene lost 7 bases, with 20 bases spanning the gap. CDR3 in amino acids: CASSQLGTGLIGELFF. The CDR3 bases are TGTGCCAGCAGCCAGCTTGGCACGGGACTGATCGGGGAGCTGTTTTTT.

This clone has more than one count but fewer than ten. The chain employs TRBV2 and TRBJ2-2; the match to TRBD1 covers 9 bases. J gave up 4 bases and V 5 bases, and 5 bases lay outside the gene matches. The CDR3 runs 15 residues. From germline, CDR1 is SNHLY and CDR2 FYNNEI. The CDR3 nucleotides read TGTGCCAGCAGTTACAGGGGGCGGGGCACCGGGGAGCTGTTTTTT. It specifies CASSYRGRGTGELFF.

CDR3 loop: CASSFRGVGYNEQFF. The CDR3 nucleotides read TGTGCCAGCAGCTTCCGGGGGGTAGGCTACAATGAGCAGTTCTTC. The chain is built from TRBV5-6 and TRBJ2-1; TRBD2 aligns across 7 bases. The CDR3 loop spans 15 amino acids. The junction had 5 bases not matched to a gene; V was cut back by 2 bases and J by 3 bases. Germline V CDR1 and CDR2: SGHDT, YYEEEE.

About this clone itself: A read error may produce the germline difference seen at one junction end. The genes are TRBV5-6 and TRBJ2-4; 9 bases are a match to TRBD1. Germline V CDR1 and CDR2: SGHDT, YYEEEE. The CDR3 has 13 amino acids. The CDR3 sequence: CASGQGTKNSQYF. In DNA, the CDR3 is TGTGCCAGCGGACAGGGGACCAAAAACAGTCAGTACTTC.

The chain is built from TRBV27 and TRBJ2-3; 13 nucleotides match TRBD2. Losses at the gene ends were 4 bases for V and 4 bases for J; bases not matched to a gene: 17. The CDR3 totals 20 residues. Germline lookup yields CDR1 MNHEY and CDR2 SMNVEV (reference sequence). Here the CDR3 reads CASSWTSGGLRAARADTQYF. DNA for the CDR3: TGTGCCAGCAGTTGGACTAGCGGGGGCCTGCGGGCGGCACGGGCAGATACGCAGTATTTT.

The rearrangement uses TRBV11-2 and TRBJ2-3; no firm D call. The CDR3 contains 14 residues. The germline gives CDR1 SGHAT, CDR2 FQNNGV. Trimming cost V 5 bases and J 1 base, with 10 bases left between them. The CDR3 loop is CASSDLQGTDTQYF. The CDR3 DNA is TGTGCCAGCAGCGACCTCCAGGGCACAGATACGCAGTATTTT.

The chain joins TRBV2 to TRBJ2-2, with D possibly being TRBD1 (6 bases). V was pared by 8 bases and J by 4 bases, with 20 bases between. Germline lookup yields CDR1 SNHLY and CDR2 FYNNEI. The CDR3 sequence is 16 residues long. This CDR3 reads CASGSLGGMATGELFF. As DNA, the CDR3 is TGTGCCAGCGGATCCTTAGGGGGTATGGCCACCGGGGAGCTGTTTTTT.

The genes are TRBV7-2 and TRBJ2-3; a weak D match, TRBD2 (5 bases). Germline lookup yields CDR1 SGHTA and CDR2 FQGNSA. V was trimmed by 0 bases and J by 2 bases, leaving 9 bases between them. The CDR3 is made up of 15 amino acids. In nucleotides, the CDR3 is TGTGCCAGCAGCTTAGCTCTCGGGGTCACAGATACGCAGTATTTT. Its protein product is CASSLALGVTDTQYF.

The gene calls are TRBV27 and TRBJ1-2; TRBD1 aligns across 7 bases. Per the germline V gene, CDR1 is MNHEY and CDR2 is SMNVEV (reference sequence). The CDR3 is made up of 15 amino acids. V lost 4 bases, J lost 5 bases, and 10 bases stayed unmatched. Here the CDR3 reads CASSSHRQGSYGYTF. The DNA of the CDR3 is TGTGCCAGCAGTTCCCATCGACAGGGCTCATATGGCTACACCTTC.

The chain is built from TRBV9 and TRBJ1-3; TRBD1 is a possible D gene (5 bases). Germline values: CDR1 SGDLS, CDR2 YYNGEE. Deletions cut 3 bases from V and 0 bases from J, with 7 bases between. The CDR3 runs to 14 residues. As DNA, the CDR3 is TGTGCCAGCAGCGGACAGATCTCTGGAAACACCATATATTTT. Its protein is CASSGQISGNTIYF.

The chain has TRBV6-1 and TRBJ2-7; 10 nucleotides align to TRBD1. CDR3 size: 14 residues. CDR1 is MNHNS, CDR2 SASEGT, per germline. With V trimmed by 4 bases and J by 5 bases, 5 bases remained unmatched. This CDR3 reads CASSAYGQGDEQYF. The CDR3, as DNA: TGTGCCAGCAGTGCCTACGGACAGGGGGACGAGCAGTACTTC.

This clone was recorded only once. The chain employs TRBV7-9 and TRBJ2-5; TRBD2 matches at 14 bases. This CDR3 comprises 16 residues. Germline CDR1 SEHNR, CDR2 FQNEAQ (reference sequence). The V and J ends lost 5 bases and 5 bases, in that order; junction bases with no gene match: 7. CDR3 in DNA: TGTGCCAGCAGCAGGACTAGCGGGGGGTCCGGGGAGACCCAGTACTTC. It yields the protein CASSRTSGGSGETQYF.

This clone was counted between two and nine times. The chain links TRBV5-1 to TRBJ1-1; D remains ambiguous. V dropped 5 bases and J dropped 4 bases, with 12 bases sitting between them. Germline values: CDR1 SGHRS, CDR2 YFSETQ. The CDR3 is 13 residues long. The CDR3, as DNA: TGCGCCAGCAGGGAAGGACGGGGCACTGAAGCTTTCTTT. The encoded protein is CASREGRGTEAFF.

The CDR3 protein is CASSASSGWTASYEQYF. CDR3 DNA sequence: TGTGCCAGCAGCGCCTCCTCCGGCTGGACTGCCTCCTACGAGCAGTACTTC. The chain joins TRBV9 to TRBJ2-7, with TRBD2 as a possible D gene (5 bases). The germline V and J ends were trimmed by 3 bases and 0 bases, with 19 bases remaining between them. The length of the CDR3 is 17 residues. Per germline, CDR1 SGDLS and CDR2 YYNGEE.